A selection of T cell receptor beta chains follows, all from one sample in a study of cytomegalovirus exposure and HLA in healthy donors. Data came from immunoSEQ multiplex PCR; TCRdb stores just in-frame clones and leaves some out. Altogether under 200,000 clones are present, 70% to 85% being singletons, with the ten largest covering less than 2.5%. Input material: PBMCs. The source is a man aged 45-60 years in good health and CMV-seropositive. Each CDR3 is given without its conserved first and last residue. The D gene is left open where the match is weak.

>.|TRBJ2-2|TRBV14
ASSQEPGGITRYGELF
>TRBD1|TRBJ2-5|TRBV7-7
ASSAGTGGETQY
>TRBD2|TRBJ2-1|TRBV29-1
SVVGGLAGGGNEQF
>TRBD1|TRBJ1-4|TRBV18
ASSRNDHGTGNEKLF
>.|TRBJ2-1|TRBV27
ASGTRNNEQF
>TRBD1|TRBJ1-4|TRBV6-1
ASAGQDNEKLF
>.|TRBJ2-1|TRBV7-2
ASSLVVGSYNEQF
>.|TRBJ2-1|TRBV14
ASSQGSQVNIRNEQF
>.|TRBJ1-1|TRBV15
ATSRGVVNTEAF
>.|TRBJ1-1|TRBV30
AWTLRRVTEAF
>TRBD2|TRBJ2-2|TRBV11-2
ASRRSGGANRELF
>.|TRBJ1-6|TRBV27
ASSLSYTMPNSPLH
>.|TRBJ1-1|TRBV5-1
ASSLDPDSTAF
>.|TRBJ2-1|TRBV4-3
ASSQGQRKNNEQF
>.|TRBJ2-7|TRBV7-2
ASSLGADPYEQY
>.|TRBJ1-2|TRBV2
ASSEEGYYGYT
>TRBD1|TRBJ1-2|TRBV4-1
ASSQDGTGGTYGYT
>TRBD1|TRBJ1-2|TRBV30
AWTVGTGGGGYT
>.|TRBJ2-5|TRBV7-6
ASSLDLKETQY
>TRBD1|TRBJ2-3|TRBV5-5
ASSTGTGTDTQY
>TRBD1|TRBJ2-3|TRBV7-2
ASKADRGIDTQY
>.|TRBJ1-2|TRBV7-9
ASKGRDNNGYT
>.|TRBJ2-1|TRBV4-1
ASSQGPGNSYNEQF
>.|TRBJ1-1|TRBV6-5
ASSSGGPTTLAF
>TRBD2|TRBJ2-5|TRBV5-6
ASSLVGGGQETQY
>.|TRBJ2-3|TRBV2
ASTRGETDTQY
>TRBD1|TRBJ1-2|TRBV11-2
ASSFGTAGGYT
>TRBD1|TRBJ2-7|TRBV9
ASSATGVAYEQY
>.|TRBJ2-7|TRBV5-1
ASSRDTSYEQY
>.|TRBJ2-3|TRBV7-2
ASSPWRLYTQY
>TRBD1|TRBJ1-6|TRBV6-4
ASSVGDRNSPLH
>.|TRBJ1-5|TRBV28
ASRGSTSNQPQH
>.|TRBJ1-5|TRBV18
ASSPGGGNQPQH
>TRBD2|TRBJ2-6|TRBV7-7
ASSRLALSSGANVLT
>.|TRBJ2-3|TRBV21-1
ASSKGGLQGGTTDTQY
>TRBD1|TRBJ1-1|TRBV11-3
ASSNRGRTGEAEAF
>TRBD2|TRBJ2-5|TRBV6-6
ASSYPTGGRETQY
>TRBD2|TRBJ2-3|TRBV19
ACLLRRGGTSVGLGTDTQY